This T cell receptor (beta chain) was sequenced for a study of T-cell memory formation after mild COVID-19. This clonotype was seen only a few times. The antigen is not known. Findings and caveats of the study: The main location of contracting CD4+ clones was CM and EM, and that of contracting CD8+ clones was EMRA.

TCRdb re-called the 5' RACE reads through MiXCR, storing one row per CDR3 protein. The data show 120,000 to 150,000 distinct CDR3 sequences, 15% to 20% seen once. This clonotype originated in an adult woman who had mild COVID-19 (a few samples of this study predate the infection). Cell type and time point are not known. Sequenced material: PBMCs or a T cell subset sorted from them (not recorded which).

CDR3 in DNA: TGCAGCTTGCGGGCAGGGGGCCTCAATGAGCAGTTCTTC. It is translated as CSLRAGGLNEQFF. The chain links TRBV29-1 to TRBJ2-1, with 8 bases fitting TRBD1. This CDR3 is built from 13 residues. Germline V gene sequence: CDR1 SQVTM, CDR2 ANQGSEA. Trimming removed 8 bases from V and 6 bases from J; junction bases left unmatched: 9.